The 24 T cell receptor beta chains listed next were all sequenced from one sample in a study of blood T cell repertoires in COVID-19. Repertoires were generated with immunoSEQ multiplex PCR, while TCRdb's copy carries only in-frame clones and drops some. The sample contains tens of thousands of clones, roughly three quarters of which appear only once. What was sequenced was peripheral blood. All receptors come from a human donor in a cohort sampled during active COVID-19.

The chain recombines TRBV7-9 with TRBJ2-5; perhaps TRBD2 as D (6 bases). Germline assignment: CDR1 SEHNR and CDR2 FQNEAQ (reference sequence). Trimming cost V 7 bases and J 2 bases, with 14 bases left between them. The CDR3 totals 14 residues. As DNA, the CDR3 is TGTGCCAGCATGAGGGCGGGAAGTCAAGAGACCCAGTACTTC. It is translated as CASMRAGSQETQYF.

The chain combines TRBV27 with TRBJ2-7; 12 nucleotides agree with TRBD1. V dropped 5 bases and J dropped 4; count of bases not matched to a gene: 15. Germline CDR1 and CDR2: MNHEY and SMNVEV (reference sequence). The CDR3 length is 18 residues. The DNA for the CDR3 is TGTGCCAGCAGTCCAGCGGGACAGGGGGCGAACCTTGGGTACGAGCAGTACGTC. It is translated as CASSPAGQGANLGYEQYV.

This rearrangement joins TRBV2 to TRBJ1-2; maybe TRBD1 (6 bases). V was cut by 4 bases and J by 6 bases, with 12 bases left in between. The CDR3 consists of 13 residues. Germline V CDR1 and CDR2: SNHLY, FYNNEI. CDR3 nucleotides: TGTGCCAGCAGTGTTACAGGGTCGGATGGCTACACCTTC. It encodes CASSVTGSDGYTF.

The chain uses TRBV28 and TRBJ2-1; tentatively, D is TRBD2 (5 bases). The CDR3 runs 12 residues. Germline CDR1 reads MDHEN; CDR2 reads SYDVKM. Trimming removed 3 bases at V and 6 bases at J, with 6 bases between. DNA of the CDR3: TGTGCCAGCAGTTTGAGGGTCAATGAGCAGTTCTTC. Amino acid sequence: CASSLRVNEQFF.

This chain uses TRBV5-1 with TRBJ2-3; 9 nucleotides match TRBD2. V gave up 0 bases and J gave up 4 bases; unmatched junction bases: 6. This CDR3 comprises 16 residues. Germline CDR1 and CDR2: SGHRS and YFSETQ. CDR3 DNA: TGCGCCAGCAGCTTGGCGCTAGCGGGGACACCAGATACGCAGTATTTT. Translated, it gives CASSLALAGTPDTQYF.

The chain couples TRBV27 to TRBJ2-7; a possible D gene is TRBD1 (5 bases). This CDR3 is 16 amino acids long. Trimming removed 6 bases at V and 2 bases at J, with 20 bases between. CDR1 is MNHEY, CDR2 SMNVEV, per germline (reference sequence). CDR3 bases: TGTGCCAGCAGCCCCAGCACGCATCGCAGGGCCTACGAGCAGTACGTC. As protein: CASSPSTHRRAYEQYV.

The chain uses TRBV7-2 and TRBJ1-1, with 8 bases fitting TRBD1. Germline loops: CDR1 SGHTA, CDR2 FQGNSA. This CDR3 is built from 14 residues. The V gene end was trimmed by 5 bases and the J gene end by 7 bases; junction bases not matched to a gene: 9. CDR3 coding DNA: TGTGCCAGCAGCCTGAGCGGGACAGGCAGTGAAGCTTTCTTT. The encoded protein is CASSLSGTGSEAFF.

The CDR3 protein is CASNPGYNSPLHF. In nucleotides, the CDR3 is TGTGCCAGCAACCCGGGGTATAATTCACCCCTCCACTTT. The rearrangement joins TRBV6-5 to TRBJ1-6, with unresolved D. V lost 7 bases, J lost 4 bases, and 8 bases lay in between. This CDR3 comprises 13 residues. Germline V gene data show CDR1 as MNHEY and CDR2 as SVGAGI.

This chain links TRBV5-4 with TRBJ2-1, with D tentatively TRBD1 (6 bases). Germline V gene lookup returns CDR1 SGHNT and CDR2 YYREEE (reference sequence). The V end lost 4 bases, the J end lost 3 bases, and 11 bases lay between the germline ends. The CDR3 contains 14 residues. This chain's CDR3 is CASSLPTGYNEQFF. The CDR3 DNA sequence: TGTGCCAGCAGCCTACCGACAGGCTACAATGAGCAGTTCTTC.

The V gene is TRBV5-1, the J gene TRBJ2-1; D may be TRBD1 (6 bases). Germline CDR1 reads SGHRS; CDR2 reads YFSETQ. V lost 6 bases and J 8 bases, leaving 21 bases between the germline ends. CDR3 length: 15 residues. CDR3 coding DNA: TGCGCCAGCACCGAAGACAGGTTTGTTGGGGATGAGCAGTTCTTC. Its translation is CASTEDRFVGDEQFF.

V and J are TRBV29-1 and TRBJ1-1; 8 bases are shared with TRBD1. CDR3 length: 12 amino acids. Germline loops: CDR1 SQVTM, CDR2 ANQGSEA. The V segment lost 7 bases and the J segment 5 bases; nucleotides outside the gene matches: 6. In nucleotides, the CDR3 is TGCAGCGCCGACAGGGGAGGGACTGAAGCTTTCTTT. Protein sequence: CSADRGGTEAFF.

This chain uses TRBV6-6 with TRBJ2-1, with D tentatively TRBD2 (7 bases). The germline V gene has CDR1 MNHNY and CDR2 SVGAGI (reference sequence). The CDR3 spans 16 residues. Deletions cut 2 bases from V and 2 bases from J, with 13 bases between. The CDR3 nucleotides read TGTGCCAGCAGTTACCTCAAAGGGGGGGCCTACAATGAGCAGTTCTTC. Protein sequence: CASSYLKGGAYNEQFF.

The chain carries TRBV4-3 and TRBJ1-3; 12 nucleotides agree with TRBD1. V shed 1 base and J 4 bases; nucleotides not matched to a gene: 8. The CDR3 extends over 18 amino acids. Germline CDR1 reads LGHNA; CDR2 reads YSLEER. CDR3 sequence (DNA): TGCGCCAGCAGCCAAGGGTCGGGACAGGGGGCGAGGGGAAACACCATATATTTT. It translates to CASSQGSGQGARGNTIYF.

Written as DNA, the CDR3 is TGTGCCAGCACCGAATGGGACACTTCTTCACCCCTCCACTTT. This translates into CASTEWDTSSPLHF. V is TRBV6-5 and J is TRBJ1-6; TRBD1 is a possible D gene (6 bases). Trimming removed 7 bases from V and 9 bases from J, with 16 bases in between. CDR3 size: 14 residues. CDR1 is MNHEY, CDR2 SVGAGI, per germline.

The chain links TRBV7-2 to TRBJ1-1; no reliable D call. The CDR3 is 14 amino acids. The V gene's germline CDR1 is SGHTA and CDR2 FQGNSA. V lost 1 base and J 0 bases, leaving 6 bases between the germline ends. The CDR3 sequence is CASSLVAVNTEAFF. Written as DNA, the CDR3 is TGTGCCAGCAGCTTAGTGGCTGTGAACACTGAAGCTTTCTTT.

V usage is TRBV6-1 and J usage is TRBJ2-7, with a weak D call TRBD2 (5 bases). Germline V gene data show CDR1 as MNHNS and CDR2 as SASEGT. Trimming removed 2 bases at V and 7 bases at J, with 12 bases between. There are 13 residues in the CDR3. In DNA form, the CDR3 reads TGTGCCAGCAGTGAACGAGGGTGGTGGGAGCAGTACGTC. Amino acid sequence: CASSERGWWEQYV.

The chain couples TRBV19 to TRBJ2-7, with a weak D call TRBD2 (6 bases). The CDR3 is 15 residues long. Between the trimmed V and J ends, which lost 5 bases and 5 bases, there was a span of 19 bases. Germline V gene sequence: CDR1 LNHDA, CDR2 SQIVND (reference sequence). The CDR3: CASSPWGLGPNEQYF. The CDR3 nucleotides are TGTGCCAGTAGTCCCTGGGGACTTGGTCCCAACGAGCAGTACTTC.

In nucleotides, the CDR3 is TGTGCCAGCAGGGACGACGACAGGGCGAACTATGGCTACACCTTC. Residues: CASRDDDRANYGYTF. V is TRBV2 and J is TRBJ1-2; 7 bases are shared with TRBD1. V shed 6 bases, J shed 2 bases, and the junction held 9 bases outside the gene matches. The CDR3 covers 15 residues. The V gene's germline CDR1 is SNHLY and CDR2 FYNNEI.

Here the CDR3 reads CASFSEILSGNTIYF. For the CDR3, the DNA is TGTGCCAGCTTCTCGGAGATTCTCTCTGGAAACACCATATATTTT. V is TRBV21-1 and J is TRBJ1-3. TRBV21-1 is assigned pseudogene status. The CDR3 is made up of 15 amino acids.

The chain has TRBV5-1 and TRBJ2-3; 8 bases are shared with TRBD2. V dropped 3 bases and J dropped 3; count of bases not matched to a gene: 9. Germline V gives CDR1 SGHRS, CDR2 YFSETQ. This CDR3 is 16 amino acids long. The CDR3 bases are TGCGCCAGCAGCTCACGGACTAGCTGGTCTACAGATACGCAGTATTTT. It is translated as CASSSRTSWSTDTQYF.

The chain is built from TRBV3-1 (or the pseudogene TRBV3-2) and TRBJ2-2, with 8 positions matching TRBD2. V trimming: 1 base; J trimming: 7 bases; junction bases outside the gene matches: 17. The CDR3 covers 19 residues. From germline, CDR1 is LGHDT and CDR2 YNNKEL (reference sequence). CDR3 in DNA: TGTGCCAGCAGCCAAGTTCTGGCGGGGGGCTCACAATCCGTCGGGGAGCTGTTTTTT. It specifies CASSQVLAGGSQSVGELFF.

The rearrangement uses TRBV3-1 (or the pseudogene TRBV3-2) and TRBJ2-3, with 8 bases aligning to TRBD1. The J segment lost 4 bases and the V segment lost 3 bases, leaving 9 bases of the junction unmatched. Germline-derived CDR1 and CDR2 are LGHDT and YNNKEL (reference sequence). This CDR3 is built from 16 residues. The CDR3 coding sequence is TGTGCCAGCAGCCACCGCCAGGGGGCGCTTTCAGATACGCAGTATTTT. Translated: CASSHRQGALSDTQYF.

This clone occurred once. The J gene is TRBJ2-3, the V gene TRBV7-6; 9 bases are shared with TRBD2. Germline CDR1 is SGHVS and CDR2 is FNYEAQ. The CDR3 has 16 amino acids. With V trimmed by 1 base and J by 2 bases, 4 bases remained unmatched. This chain's CDR3 is CASSLGVAGATDTQYF. As DNA, the CDR3 is TGTGCCAGCAGCTTAGGGGTAGCGGGGGCCACAGATACGCAGTATTTT.

The chain recombines TRBV21-1 with TRBJ2-7; the D segment call TRBD2 is taken from the table without a DNA check. TRBV21-1 is an annotated pseudogene. The CDR3 loop spans 16 amino acids. CDR3 sequence: CASSKEVLSSSYEQYV. The CDR3 region has the DNA TGTGCCAGCAGCAAAGAAGTACTATCGAGCTCCTACGAGCAGTACGTC.